Described below is a single T cell receptor (beta chain) sequence and its context. This CDR3 region has 13 residues. Per the germline V gene, CDR1 is SQVTM and CDR2 is ANQGSEA. Trimming took 6 bases from V and 4 from J; bases not matched to a gene: 5. This sample is part of a study of Graves' ophthalmopathy and Graves' hyperthyroidism. The study amplified TCR beta CDR3 regions using RNA transcripts. First-round RT-PCR employed HTBI primers, with a second-round multiplex PCR after it. Using its own MiXCR run on the multiplex PCR reads, TCRdb lists one record per CDR3 protein. The data show about 700,000 distinct CDR3 sequences, 35% to 50% seen once. Ophthalmopathy-affected donors exhibited moderate-to-severe activity, CAS ≥3, NOSPECS ≥4, and duration under 3 months. Excluded were patients with other autoimmune diseases, uncontrolled infections, pregnancy or lactation.

The sequence came from an adult man with Graves' ophthalmopathy. This chain joins TRBV29-1 and TRBJ1-1, with 10 positions matching TRBD1. The specimen was peripheral blood. This chain's CDR3 is CSVGTGEGTEAFF. CDR3 DNA sequence: TGCAGCGTGGGGACAGGGGAAGGCACTGAAGCTTTCTTT.